The rows below give T cell receptor beta chains drawn from one sample of a study of blood T cells in healthy people across ages. TCRdb itself ran the 5' RACE reads through MiXCR, one entry per CDR3 protein. The table lists 1.8 million or so distinct CDR3 sequences, roughly two fifths of them singletons, with under 30% in the top ten. What was sequenced was blood. These receptors came from a human donor in good health. Both conserved end residues are part of each CDR3. Each record gives: J gene, clone size, V gene, D gene, CDR3 DNA, CDR3 protein. A D gene is named only where the DNA matches it firmly. Rows may omit the clone size; those that give it use once, few, many or a size class.

j_call: TRBJ2-2
clone_size: NA
v_call: TRBV13
d_call: TRBD1
cdr3_nt: TGTGCCAGCAGCCCACCGGGACAGGGGTACGGCGGGGAGCTGTTTTTT
cdr3_aa: CASSPPGQGYGGELFF

j_call: TRBJ1-3
clone_size: NA
v_call: TRBV30
d_call: NA
cdr3_nt: TGTGCCTGGAGCACGGGTCAGACCTCTGGAAACACCATATATTTT
cdr3_aa: CAWSTGQTSGNTIYF

j_call: TRBJ2-1
clone_size: NA
v_call: TRBV5-6
d_call: NA
cdr3_nt: TGTGCCAGCAGTCCCTATGGAACGGGGGCCAGAATCAACAATGAGCAGTTCTTC
cdr3_aa: CASSPYGTGARINNEQFF

j_call: TRBJ2-5
clone_size: many
v_call: TRBV9
d_call: NA
cdr3_nt: TGTGCCAGCAGCGTAGTTGCTAGCGTTAGGGAGACCCAGTACTTC
cdr3_aa: CASSVVASVRETQYF

j_call: TRBJ2-1
clone_size: NA
v_call: TRBV11-3
d_call: NA
cdr3_nt: TGTGCCAGCAGCTTAGGCCACGGGACACAGGCCAATGAGCAGTTCTTC
cdr3_aa: CASSLGHGTQANEQFF

j_call: TRBJ2-1
clone_size: NA
v_call: TRBV5-5
d_call: NA
cdr3_nt: TGTGCCAGCAGCTTGACTAGTGGGGGTATGCAGTTCTTC
cdr3_aa: CASSLTSGGMQFF

j_call: TRBJ2-1
clone_size: NA
v_call: TRBV4-3
d_call: TRBD2
cdr3_nt: TGCGCCAGCAGCCAAGATCTAAGCGGGGGATCGTACAATGAGCAGTTCTTC
cdr3_aa: CASSQDLSGGSYNEQFF

j_call: TRBJ1-2
clone_size: NA
v_call: TRBV11-2
d_call: NA
cdr3_nt: TGTGCCAGCAGCTTCCAGGGGAACTGTGGCTACACCTTC
cdr3_aa: CASSFQGNCGYTF

j_call: TRBJ1-6
clone_size: NA
v_call: TRBV6-2/TRBV6-3
d_call: NA
cdr3_nt: TGTGCCAGCAGCCCTCGGACAGTTAGTTCACCCCTCCACTTT
cdr3_aa: CASSPRTVSSPLHF

j_call: TRBJ2-5
clone_size: NA
v_call: TRBV20-1
d_call: NA
cdr3_nt: TGCAGTGCGCCACAGGGAAGGCTGGAGACCCAGTACTTC
cdr3_aa: CSAPQGRLETQYF

j_call: TRBJ1-2
clone_size: NA
v_call: TRBV12-3/TRBV12-4
d_call: NA
cdr3_nt: TGTGCCAGCAGTCCAGGTTACAACTATGGCTACACCTTC
cdr3_aa: CASSPGYNYGYTF

j_call: TRBJ2-3
clone_size: NA
v_call: TRBV5-6
d_call: NA
cdr3_nt: TGTGCCAGCAGCTTCGTGACTAGCACAGATACGCAGTATTTT
cdr3_aa: CASSFVTSTDTQYF

j_call: TRBJ2-1
clone_size: NA
v_call: TRBV10-3
d_call: TRBD2
cdr3_nt: TGTGCCATCTCTCTAGCGGACACTACAGTTGAGCAGTTCTTC
cdr3_aa: CAISLADTTVEQFF

j_call: TRBJ2-3
clone_size: many
v_call: TRBV6-2/TRBV6-3
d_call: NA
cdr3_nt: TGTGCCAGCGCCTCGGGGGAGAGCACAGATACGCAGTATTTT
cdr3_aa: CASASGESTDTQYF

j_call: TRBJ2-2
clone_size: NA
v_call: TRBV15
d_call: TRBD2
cdr3_nt: TGTACCACCAGCAGAGGAGCGGGAAGAACCGGGGAGCTGTTTTTT
cdr3_aa: CTTSRGAGRTGELFF

j_call: TRBJ2-1
clone_size: NA
v_call: TRBV11-3
d_call: TRBD2
cdr3_nt: TGTGCCAGCAGCTTAGACGGGGGGGCAGGCGGTGAGCAGTTCTTC
cdr3_aa: CASSLDGGAGGEQFF

j_call: TRBJ1-2
clone_size: NA
v_call: TRBV20-1
d_call: NA
cdr3_nt: TGCAGTGCTAGCGTAGTTAGCTTTGGCTACACCTTC
cdr3_aa: CSASVVSFGYTF

j_call: TRBJ2-1
clone_size: many
v_call: TRBV3-1
d_call: NA
cdr3_nt: TGTGCCAGCAGCCAAGGAAACAGCCTCAGCTCCTACAATGAGCAGTTCTTC
cdr3_aa: CASSQGNSLSSYNEQFF

j_call: TRBJ2-3
clone_size: NA
v_call: TRBV4-3
d_call: NA
cdr3_nt: TGCGCCAGCAGCGAGGGCCCACCGTCCACAGATACGCAGTATTTT
cdr3_aa: CASSEGPPSTDTQYF

j_call: TRBJ1-2
clone_size: few
v_call: TRBV21-1
d_call: NA
cdr3_nt: TGTGCCAGCAGCCGAAAGGGACAGGGTGTAGGTCTCGATGGCTACACCTTC
cdr3_aa: CASSRKGQGVGLDGYTF

j_call: TRBJ1-2
clone_size: few
v_call: TRBV7-3
d_call: TRBD1
cdr3_nt: TGTGCCAGCAGCCCCAGCCCTGGACAGGCCGCGGTGGGTGGCTACACCTTC
cdr3_aa: CASSPSPGQAAVGGYTF

j_call: TRBJ2-5
clone_size: few
v_call: TRBV4-1
d_call: TRBD2
cdr3_nt: TGCGCCAGCAGCCGAGATTTAACTAGCGGGGGGGCCGAGACCCAGTACTTC
cdr3_aa: CASSRDLTSGGAETQYF

j_call: TRBJ2-5
clone_size: NA
v_call: TRBV7-7
d_call: TRBD1
cdr3_nt: TGTGCTAGCAGCCGGGACAGGGGAGGCTACGGGCAGTACTTC
cdr3_aa: CASSRDRGGYGQYF

j_call: TRBJ1-5
clone_size: once
v_call: TRBV28
d_call: TRBD1
cdr3_nt: TGTGCCAGCAGCATCCGACAGGGTTATAGCAATCAGCCCCAGCATTTT
cdr3_aa: CASSIRQGYSNQPQHF

j_call: TRBJ2-5
clone_size: NA
v_call: TRBV7-9
d_call: TRBD1
cdr3_nt: TGTGCCAGCAGCCTTAACAGGGGGTCAAACCTGAGGCCGGAGACCCAGTACTTC
cdr3_aa: CASSLNRGSNLRPETQYF

j_call: TRBJ1-6
clone_size: NA
v_call: TRBV10-3
d_call: TRBD1
cdr3_nt: TGTGCCATCAGCCCCGGACAGGTCGATTCACCCCTCCACTTT
cdr3_aa: CAISPGQVDSPLHF

j_call: TRBJ2-7
clone_size: NA
v_call: TRBV6-5
d_call: NA
cdr3_nt: TGTGCCAGCAGTTACTCGAAAGGGTCGGGGATTGTAGAGCAGTACTTC
cdr3_aa: CASSYSKGSGIVEQYF

j_call: TRBJ2-2
clone_size: few
v_call: TRBV6-5
d_call: NA
cdr3_nt: TGTGCCAGCAGTTACTCCCCCCAGGGAACTTTTAACACCGGGGAGCTGTTTTTT
cdr3_aa: CASSYSPQGTFNTGELFF

j_call: TRBJ2-2
clone_size: NA
v_call: TRBV10-3
d_call: TRBD1
cdr3_nt: TGTGCCATAACAGACAGGGCGGGCACCGAGGAGCTGTTTTTT
cdr3_aa: CAITDRAGTEELFF

j_call: TRBJ2-1
clone_size: once
v_call: TRBV5-6
d_call: TRBD1
cdr3_nt: TGTGCCAGCAGCTTGGGACCGGGACAGGGACACAATGAGCAGTTCTTC
cdr3_aa: CASSLGPGQGHNEQFF

j_call: TRBJ2-3
clone_size: few
v_call: TRBV5-5
d_call: TRBD2
cdr3_nt: TGTGCCAGCAGCTCCGCCCGCGGGGGTATTCCCACAGATACGCAGTATTTT
cdr3_aa: CASSSARGGIPTDTQYF

j_call: TRBJ2-5
clone_size: many
v_call: TRBV5-1
d_call: NA
cdr3_nt: TGTGCCAGCAGCTTAGTCGAAGAGACCCAGTACTTC
cdr3_aa: CASSLVEETQYF

j_call: TRBJ2-3
clone_size: few
v_call: TRBV9
d_call: NA
cdr3_nt: TGTGCCAGCAGCGTAGGAAGGAGCACAGATACGCAGTATTTT
cdr3_aa: CASSVGRSTDTQYF

j_call: TRBJ1-3
clone_size: few
v_call: TRBV13
d_call: NA
cdr3_nt: TGTGCCAGCAGCTTAATAAGGTTTGCTGGAAACACCATATATTTT
cdr3_aa: CASSLIRFAGNTIYF

j_call: TRBJ2-6
clone_size: many
v_call: TRBV29-1
d_call: NA
cdr3_nt: TGCAGCGTTGGTCGGGGCACCGGGGCCAACGTCCTGACTTTC
cdr3_aa: CSVGRGTGANVLTF

j_call: TRBJ2-5
clone_size: few
v_call: TRBV6-2/TRBV6-3
d_call: TRBD2
cdr3_nt: TGTGCCAGCAGTTACGTAGCGGGGGGGTATGAGACCCAGTACTTC
cdr3_aa: CASSYVAGGYETQYF

j_call: TRBJ2-4
clone_size: NA
v_call: TRBV11-3
d_call: NA
cdr3_nt: TGTGCCAGCAGCTTTCCTGGGACCCCAAATCGGGCCAAAAACATTCAGTACTTC
cdr3_aa: CASSFPGTPNRAKNIQYF

j_call: TRBJ1-1
clone_size: NA
v_call: TRBV4-2
d_call: NA
cdr3_nt: TGTGCCAGCAGCCAAGTGGCAGTGGCCTTCAAAGCTTTCTTT
cdr3_aa: CASSQVAVAFKAFF

j_call: TRBJ2-7
clone_size: NA
v_call: TRBV6-2/TRBV6-3
d_call: NA
cdr3_nt: TGTGCCAGCAGCGACCGTCTAGCTATGCCCAGCTCCTACGAGCAGTACTTC
cdr3_aa: CASSDRLAMPSSYEQYF

j_call: TRBJ2-7
clone_size: few
v_call: TRBV7-9
d_call: TRBD1
cdr3_nt: TGTGCCAGCAGCGGCCTCCGGGACAGGGGGATCTACGAGCAGTACTTC
cdr3_aa: CASSGLRDRGIYEQYF

j_call: TRBJ2-5
clone_size: few
v_call: TRBV7-2
d_call: TRBD2
cdr3_nt: TGTGCCAGCAGCTTTCTAGCGGGTGGTAGAGAGACCCAGTACTTC
cdr3_aa: CASSFLAGGRETQYF

j_call: TRBJ1-1
clone_size: NA
v_call: TRBV20-1
d_call: TRBD1
cdr3_nt: TGCAGTGCTAGCAAGGGACAGGGGGAAGCTTTCTTT
cdr3_aa: CSASKGQGEAFF